Listed below are T cell receptor beta chains from one sample, sequenced in a study of blood T cell repertoires in COVID-19. The protocol was immunoSEQ multiplex PCR, while the TCRdb copy is restricted to in-frame clones and leaves out a portion. Found here are 95,000 to 150,000 clones, about 70% of them singletons; the top ten hold 5.5% to 7.5%. Material: peripheral blood. The origin of the receptors is a man older than 75 with COVID-19, enrolled during active disease. The CDR3 runs from the conserved cysteine through the conserved F or W. The order of the fields is J gene, D gene, clone size, V gene, CDR3 protein, CDR3 DNA. The D gene is left open where the match is weak. Clone size is given for some rows only: seen once, a few or many times, or a class if the clone is expanded.

>TRBJ2-7|.|.|TRBV21-1
CASSKAGYRGHGEQYF
TGTGCCAGCAGCAAAGCCGGCTACAGGGGGCACGGGGAGCAGTACTTC
>TRBJ1-1|.|once|TRBV6-5
CASSRSGEAFF
TGTGCCAGCAGCAGGTCAGGGGAAGCTTTCTTT
>TRBJ2-1|.|.|TRBV2
CASSTQGGYEQFF
TGTGCCAGCAGCACACAAGGAGGCTATGAGCAGTTCTTC
>TRBJ2-5|TRBD1|once|TRBV5-1
CASSLEGQGAETQYF
TGCGCCAGCAGCTTGGAGGGACAGGGGGCAGAGACCCAGTACTTC
>TRBJ2-3|TRBD2|few|TRBV10-3
CATGSGTITDTQYF
TGTGCCACCGGATCCGGGACTATCACAGATACGCAGTATTTT
>TRBJ2-7|.|.|TRBV7-9
CASSLGGGEQYF
TGTGCCAGCAGCTTGGGAGGGGGGGAGCAGTACTTC
>TRBJ1-5|.|.|TRBV7-9
CASSPWGDGGPPQHF
TGTGCCAGCAGCCCCTGGGGGGACGGTGGCCCACCCCAGCATTTT
>TRBJ1-6|TRBD1|.|TRBV6-5
CASRGTASPLHF
TGTGCCAGCAGGGGGACAGCTTCACCCCTCCACTTT
>TRBJ2-5|.|.|TRBV27
CASSLTVQKKETQYF
TGTGCCAGCAGTTTAACGGTACAGAAAAAAGAGACCCAGTACTTC
>TRBJ2-2|TRBD2|.|TRBV4-3
CASSPGTSGNTGELFF
TGCGCCAGCAGCCCAGGGACTAGCGGAAACACCGGGGAGCTGTTTTTT
>TRBJ2-7|.|.|TRBV6-5
CASSGDGVEQYF
TGTGCCAGCAGCGGCGACGGGGTCGAGCAGTACTTC
>TRBJ2-6|TRBD1|.|TRBV18
CASSRGQGSSGTGANVLTF
TGTGCCAGCTCACGCGGACAGGGATCCTCTGGGACCGGGGCCAACGTCCTGACTTTC
>TRBJ1-2|.|.|TRBV5-4
CASSLEGAPYGYTF
TGTGCCAGCAGCTTGGAAGGGGCGCCCTATGGCTACACCTTC
>TRBJ1-5|.|.|TRBV6-5
CASGALDSNQPQHF
TGTGCCAGCGGGGCACTTGATAGCAATCAGCCCCAGCATTTT
>TRBJ2-4|TRBD1|.|TRBV18
CASSPPTGLTKNIQYF
TGTGCCAGCTCACCACCGACAGGGCTAACCAAAAACATTCAGTACTTC
>TRBJ1-3|.|once|TRBV5-5
CASSLAYTRNTIYF
TGTGCCAGCAGCTTGGCCTATACCCGAAACACCATATATTTT
>TRBJ2-3|.|.|TRBV27
CASSLVGGWADTQYF
TGTGCCAGCAGTTTAGTGGGAGGTTGGGCAGATACGCAGTATTTT
>TRBJ2-3|.|.|TRBV24-1
CATSGGPGRDTQYF
TGTGCCACCAGTGGGGGGCCCGGGAGGGATACGCAGTATTTT
>TRBJ1-4|TRBD1|.|TRBV30
CAWRINAGQGPPNEKLFF
TGTGCCTGGAGAATAAATGCGGGACAGGGTCCCCCCAATGAAAAACTGTTTTTT
>TRBJ2-5|.|once|TRBV9
CASSVGGTGKETQYF
TGTGCCAGCAGCGTCGGGGGGACAGGTAAAGAGACCCAGTACTTC
>TRBJ1-2|.|few|TRBV10-1
CASSESLSAPGYTF
TGCGCCAGCAGTGAATCCCTGAGTGCCCCTGGCTACACCTTC
>TRBJ2-7|.|.|TRBV11-2
CASSLDSGTYEQYF
TGTGCCAGCAGCTTAGATAGCGGAACCTACGAGCAGTACTTC
>TRBJ1-4|.|.|TRBV27
CASSPRGMSGEKLFF
TGTGCCAGCAGTCCTAGGGGGATGTCTGGGGAAAAACTGTTTTTT
>TRBJ1-2|.|.|TRBV21-1
CASSKDLRLILNYGYTF
TGTGCCAGCAGCAAAGATCTCAGGTTAATCCTTAACTATGGCTACACCTTC
>TRBJ1-1|.|few|TRBV18
CASSPDLNTEAFF
TGTGCCAGCTCACCCGACTTGAACACTGAAGCTTTCTTT
>TRBJ2-5|.|.|TRBV9
CASSFYEGETQYF
TGTGCCAGCAGCTTTTACGAGGGCGAGACCCAGTACTTC
>TRBJ2-7|TRBD2|.|TRBV28
CASMGTSVPYEQYF
TGTGCCAGCATGGGGACTAGCGTACCCTACGAGCAGTACTTC
>TRBJ2-7|.|.|TRBV28
CASSFERGSYEQYF
TGTGCCAGCAGTTTCGAGCGTGGCTCCTACGAGCAGTACTTC
>TRBJ1-5|TRBD1|few|TRBV19
CASSPDRDHAQPQHF
TGTGCCAGTAGCCCGGACAGGGACCATGCCCAGCCCCAGCATTTT
>TRBJ1-2|.|.|TRBV3-1/TRBV3-2
CASSQVTGRGSGYTF
TGTGCCAGCAGCCAAGTCACCGGGAGGGGAAGTGGCTACACCTTC
>TRBJ2-2|TRBD2|.|TRBV19
CATYDLAGRRLFF
TGTGCCACCTACGACTTAGCGGGAAGAAGGCTGTTTTTT
>TRBJ1-6|.|.|TRBV6-1
CASSESGTSNSPLHF
TGTGCCAGCAGTGAAAGCGGGACAAGTAATTCACCCCTCCACTTT
>TRBJ2-7|.|few|TRBV7-9
CASSPPLLATNYEQYF
TGTGCCAGCAGCCCTCCCCTGTTGGCGACTAACTACGAGCAGTACTTC